This T cell receptor (beta chain) appears in the sequencing data of a study of cytomegalovirus exposure and HLA in healthy donors (dated by TCRdb to about 2017). Notes on the research overall: According to an earlier analysis of 587 of the donors, roughly 180 million T cells yielded 117 million unique TCR beta sequences and around 300 Gb of sequence data. Genome-wide SNP genotypes for about 65% of the roughly 670 donors were used in a later genetic analysis, which treated that subset as a discovery cohort. To predict cytomegalovirus infection status, the study combined high-throughput TCR immunosequencing, statistical association of individual TCRs with disease status, and machine learning. Typing coverage differed by locus: A, B, C, DRB1 and DQB1 were typed in about 629-640 donors, DQA1 in approximately 520, DPA1 in some 610, and DPB1 in roughly 470. The later analysis used no new phenotypic data to find candidate immune exposures, relying instead on TCR beta sequences and their occurrence across donors. An early release that covered around 590 HLA-typed donors contained about 300 gigabases of sequencing data and 65 million to 100 million unique TCR sequences. HLA typing covered class I and class II loci at four-digit resolution. A handful of DR-DQ haplotypes were handled as single units for association and clustering because linkage in the cohort was strong. Among over 350 genotyped donors of the cohort, an average of around 240,000 unique TCR beta nucleotide sequences were sequenced per donor, around a sixth of them non-productive. A separate validation cohort of approximately 130 different subjects was used in addition to the 666-subject first cohort. In a later analysis, previously published TCR beta repertoires from 500 to 750 donors were re-analyzed and high-resolution HLA genotyping was added so that TCR occurrence patterns could be studied. To decide whether each TCR beta V gene segment behaved as functional or pseudogenic, an earlier analysis of several hundred of the donors relied on high-throughput TCR beta sequencing. Donor age, sex, ethnicity and CMV serostatus were compiled alongside the repertoire data. Every repertoire in the discovery cohort had been generated on one and the same sequencing platform. The study used immunosequencing to profile the T cell repertoires of around 600 subjects and linked those repertoires to cytomegalovirus serostatus. The study was designed to test whether signatures of past pathogen exposure could be identified by cataloging public T cell receptors. The genetic ancestry cluster associated with self-reported Caucasian donors included around 76% of the roughly 380 genotyped donors.

The paper's findings and limits, for the study overall: Most TCR sequences were seen in very few donors, while some public TCRs were found in many individuals. In a later genetic analysis, a missense DCLRE1C variant was associated with V-gene and J-gene trimming of TCR beta chains, and the association was replicated in an independent cohort. Because counts were too low, around 17 rarely observed V segments, including chromosome 9 orphons, were left out of the earlier analysis of some 600 of the donors. Correlated functional status among segregating V segments might be attributable to linkage disequilibrium, but an unknown experimental factor could not be ruled out. A later analysis found that most CMV-associated TCR beta chains appeared HLA-restricted, with HLA associations seemingly driven largely by CMV exposure. Roughly uniform sequencing depth across donors was assumed in presence/absence analyses, although this assumption may not hold. In a later genetic analysis, fewer N-insertions in productive TCRs were reported among donors in an Asian-associated ancestry cluster than the approximately 670-donor mean. A cluster of highly shared sequence variants was judged likely to be a technical artifact of the sequencing pipeline. The only immune exposure information available for the cohort was CMV serostatus. In a later analysis, HLA-associated TCR beta chains were found to be more clonally expanded and to have lower generation probabilities than equally common non-associated chains. In vitro tests confirmed that a few of the cytomegalovirus-associated TCR beta chains recognize cytomegalovirus antigens. The classifier was reported to diagnose cytomegalovirus status with high specificity and sensitivity in both the original and validation cohorts. Assigning TCR associations to individual alleles was difficult when HLA alleles, especially DR and DQ, strongly co-occurred. Some IMGT-functional V segments, including TRBV6-2 and TRBV6-3, could not be distinguished by the 87-base-pair reads and were therefore excluded. This cohort had only TCR beta chains sequenced, and the lack of alpha or paired-chain data limited which features could be detected. Because HLA typing was missing for some donors at each locus, association tests included only the typed subset. In a later analysis, TCR association rates were found to vary across HLA loci, with the most associated TCRs seen for DRB1 alleles and the fewest for HLA-C alleles. A later analysis reported that several top co-occurrence clusters appeared linked to parvovirus B19, influenza, CMV and Epstein-Barr virus. At a false discovery rate of 0.05, a later analysis linked fewer than 20,000 TCR beta sequences to specific HLA alleles. A further reported finding was that TCR beta sequences accurately predicted the HLA-A and HLA-B alleles for most subjects in the first cohort. Broadly in line with IMGT annotations, most TCR beta V segments showed up in productive rearrangements about 90% or about 30% of the time in an earlier analysis of several hundred of the donors. In the study, around 150 TCR beta chains were listed as associated with cytomegalovirus. According to the authors, the approach could potentially be generalized to other disease states and immunological phenotypes.

Library preparation used the immunoSEQ multiplex PCR assay. The multiplex PCR relied on a mix of 60 forward primers for TCR Vbeta segments and 13 reverse primers for TCR Jbeta segments. The CDR3 region of rearranged TCR beta genes was amplified from genomic DNA with a multiplex PCR assay. Amplified TCR beta libraries were sequenced as 87-base-pair reads on the Illumina HiSeq System. Concerning the study's data processing: A later analysis tallied approximately 87 million unique TCR beta chains across the 660 or so repertoires, and 10 million to 11 million of those chains were shared by two or more donors. To remove PCR and sequencing errors, raw reads were error-corrected and collapsed into unique sequences using a nearest-neighbor algorithm that merged closely related sequences. Alignment of CDR3 sequences to IMGT reference sequences was used to assign V, D and J gene segments. Each retained sequence needed at least a six-nucleotide match to both a V gene segment and a J gene segment. A rearrangement was called productive if the CDR3 had no stop codons and remained in frame with V and J, and every other rearrangement was called non-productive. Following IMGT convention, CDR3 was defined as the stretch from the second conserved V-encoded cysteine to the conserved J-encoded phenylalanine. The earlier analysis of about 590 of the donors excluded sequences that lacked an unambiguous match to a single V gene segment. In an earlier analysis of 450 to 700 of the donors, V segments were called functional above 56.7% productive rearrangements and were called segregating when the between-donor standard deviation exceeded 5%. A statistical classification framework was built to diagnose cytomegalovirus status from the catalog of TCR beta chain sequences. In a later analysis, TCR nucleotide sequences were compared against IMGT/GENE-DB human TR gene sequences so that V and J genes could be assigned. The TCRdist pipeline was used in a later analysis to assign CDR3 sequences and most-parsimonious VDJ recombination scenarios. In a later analysis, each TCR beta chain was defined by its CDR3 amino acid sequence together with its V-gene family, and reads lacking a unique V-gene family were excluded. A later analysis removed roughly 590 highly shared, low-generation-probability nucleotide sequences to deal with suspected cross-contamination and a sequencing artifact. In a later analysis, a clonal expansion index was calculated for each public chain from normalized within-repertoire ranks of inferred template counts. Generation probabilities in a later analysis came from a VDJ recombination model fitted to out-of-frame rearrangements, and those results were checked against IGoR. A later analysis scored TCR-TCR, TCR-HLA and TCR-CMV co-occurrence with hypergeometric tests, applying a repertoire-size bias correction to TCR pairs. In a later analysis, false discovery rates were estimated by permuting HLA or CMV assignments 20 times. A later analysis grouped co-occurring TCRs with DBSCAN, adding TCRdist sequence similarity when clustering within HLA-allele-positive subsets. For co-occurrence clustering, repertoires with fewer than 30,000 or more than 120,000 public chains were excluded, along with roughly five repertoires with anomalous nucleotide sharing. TCRdb stores this immuneACCESS table with in-frame sequences only. Part of the clones is absent; in the studies checked, under half of the shortfall reflects unresolved V genes, and no reason is known for the rest. The V and J calls and clone size were taken over from that table, and D and trimming were inferred from the DNA. The sample contains under 90,000 clones, 70% of them found a single time. Roughly 10% of the sample belongs to the ten largest clones.

Remarks on this clone: No antigen is known for it. It has no much larger one-base neighbor in the sample; base qualities were not kept.

The CDR3 holds 15 amino acids from the cysteine to the phenylalanine. The retained sequence is limited to the CDR3, 45 bases, with the frame set at the first base. From the germline V gene, CDR1 is SGHTA and CDR2 is FQGNSA. V trim: 4 bases; J trim: 4 bases; unmatched bases: 6. The cohort consisted of fewer than 700 healthy bone marrow donors. At the time of sampling, all cohort members were nominally healthy, though unrecorded immune exposures were likely present. The donor was CMV seropositive and belonged to the group of 250 to 300 seropositive cohort members. A peripheral blood sample was collected from each donor, and TCR beta sequencing was performed on peripheral blood mononuclear cells. The Qiagen DNeasy Blood Extraction Kit was used to extract genomic DNA from the blood cell samples.

The origin of this receptor is a woman aged 45 to 65 in good health and CMV-seropositive. Sequencing was performed on PBMCs. The chain couples TRBV7-2 to TRBJ2-5; TRBD1 fits 10 bases in the junction. DNA sequence: TGTGCCAGCAGCTCAGGACAGGGGGTGGCAGAGACCCAGTACTTC. It translates to CASSSGQGVAETQYF.